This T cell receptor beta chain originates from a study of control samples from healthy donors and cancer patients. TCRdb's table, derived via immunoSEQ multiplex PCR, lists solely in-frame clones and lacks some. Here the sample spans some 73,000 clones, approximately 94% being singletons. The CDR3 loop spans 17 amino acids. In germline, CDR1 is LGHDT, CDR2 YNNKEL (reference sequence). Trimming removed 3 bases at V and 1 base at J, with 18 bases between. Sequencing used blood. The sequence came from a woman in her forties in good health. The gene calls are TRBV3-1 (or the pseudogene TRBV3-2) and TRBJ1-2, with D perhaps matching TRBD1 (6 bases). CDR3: CASSQALLGGINYGYTF. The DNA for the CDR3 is TGTGCCAGCAGCCAGGCCCTTTTAGGGGGGATTAACTATGGCTACACCTTC.